Included here is one T cell receptor beta chain sequence, with context. It lacks a known antigen. Per-base quality was not reported, and no clone a single base away is much larger than it. The data are from a study of massively parallel sequencing of T cell beta chains (dated by TCRdb to the late 2000s). At the level of the whole study: Using 5'-RACE, Illumina short-read sequencing and a dedicated short-read assembly strategy, the study profiled the diversity of human TCR beta CDR3 in peripheral blood.

Instrument used: Illumina Genome Analyzer II. Two rounds of nested PCR with TRBC1/TRBC2-specific primers yielded a RACE product of about 520 bp, which was gel-purified. First-strand cDNA was made with a TRBC-specific primer plus a template-switching oligonucleotide, which provided a 5' anchor for RACE. Because the RACE amplicon was too long to sequence directly with short reads, the RACE amplicon was concatemerized by ligation and then sheared by sonication. PAGE was used to isolate a size fraction of 100 to 300 bp, and that fraction then underwent shotgun sequencing on the Illumina platform. Sequencing on an Illumina GAII produced 18.8 million 36-nt reads and 21.7 million 50-nt single-end reads in separate runs. The paper's processing steps were these. The pooled roughly 41,000,000 reads were assembled with iSSAKE using parameters -m 15, -o 2 and -r 0.7. De novo CDR3 beta assemblies were seeded by reads aligning to the ends of Ensembl TRBV gene predictions that carried unmatched junctional bases. Clonotype abundance was estimated from the number of matching assembled contigs rather than from raw read depth. Of the assembled clonotypes, around 2,000 (approximately 6%) had in-frame stop codons and were removed, leaving about 35,000 productive clonotypes. Of the 250 to 300 unique TCR sequences obtained by Sanger sequencing of cloned RACE products, roughly 71% were also present in the Illumina assembly. The raw public data were reprocessed by TCRdb itself: fastp quality trimming at Q25, MiXCR clonotype calling, in-frame beta chains only. Under each unique CDR3 protein, matching rows form one entry showing the most common genes and DNA. The V and J calls here are based on TCRdb, not the publication. This sample has about 4,200 distinct CDR3 sequences in its table, and approximately 40% of those were observed once. Less than 3.5% of the sample is taken by the ten largest.

In the germline V gene (reference sequence), CDR1 corresponds to DFQATT and CDR2 to SNEGSKA. Its CDR3 holds 15 amino acids, cysteine through phenylalanine. The retained sequence is limited to the CDR3, 45 bases, with the frame set at the first base. Relative to germline, V is missing 3 bases and J is missing 1 base, with 5 bases of the junction outside any gene match. Everyone in the donor pool was aged about 18 to 40 years, and the pool included 380 males and about 180 females. Peripheral leukocyte polyA+ RNA was isolated from approximately 160 liters of pooled peripheral blood. A commercial mRNA preparation from normal human peripheral blood leukocytes pooled from more than 500 individuals was used as the starting material. Broader findings and caveats from the paper: CDR3 beta lengths ranging from 21 to 81 nucleotides were observed, with a peak at 45 nucleotides. Since the RNA was pooled from many donors, the results capture clonotype abundance averaged across the population rather than the repertoire of any individual. Subsampling showed clonotype counts rising linearly with read number, indicating sequencing depth was far from saturation. A unique TRBV gene could be assigned to only about 23,000 (roughly 70%) of the clonotypes. The reported gene usage frequencies may have been skewed by preferential PCR amplification of some TRBV and TRBJ sequences. Usage of TRBV genes spanned from about 0.0092% for TRBV17 up to 24.6% for TRBV20-1, while TRBJ usage spanned from 1.6% for TRBJ2-6 up to about 15% for TRBJ2-1. A single sequence read was the only support for most clonotypes (about three fifths of the roughly 30,000), which could in principle inflate the apparent diversity. Across the approximately 31,000 distinct clonotypes, single-copy clonotypes accounted for roughly three fifths of clonotypes yet represented only around 18% of assemblies.

The receptor comes from a pool of human donors in good health; the sample was commercial RNA pooled from many donors. Here the chain combines TRBV20-1 and TRBJ2-1, and 8 junctional nucleotides match TRBD2. The sample consisted of commercial RNA from peripheral blood pooled from many donors. The CDR3 here reads CSASRAGGSYNEQFF. The nucleotide sequence reads TGCAGTGCTAGCAGGGCGGGAGGTTCCTACAATGAGCAGTTCTTC.